Here is one T cell receptor beta chain with its context. Beta-chain TCR CDR3 regions were amplified from RNA transcripts. HTBI primers served in a first-round RT-PCR, which a second-round multiplex PCR followed. A single record per CDR3 protein comes from TCRdb applying MiXCR to the multiplex PCR reads. This sample has more than 550,000 distinct CDR3 sequences, with roughly 39% found just once. This sample was included in a study of Graves' ophthalmopathy and Graves' hyperthyroidism. Looked up from germline, CDR1 is SGHNT and CDR2 is YYREEE (reference sequence). Trimming cost V 3 bases and J 8 bases, with 14 bases left between them. CDR3 length: 14 amino acids.

Sequencing used peripheral blood. This chain uses TRBV5-4 with TRBJ2-2; a possible D gene is TRBD1 (5 bases). The sequence derives from an adult man with Graves' ophthalmopathy. CDR3 DNA: TGTGCCAGCAGCTCGCCTTCTACAGGTGGGGAGCTGTTTTTT. Amino acids: CASSSPSTGGELFF.